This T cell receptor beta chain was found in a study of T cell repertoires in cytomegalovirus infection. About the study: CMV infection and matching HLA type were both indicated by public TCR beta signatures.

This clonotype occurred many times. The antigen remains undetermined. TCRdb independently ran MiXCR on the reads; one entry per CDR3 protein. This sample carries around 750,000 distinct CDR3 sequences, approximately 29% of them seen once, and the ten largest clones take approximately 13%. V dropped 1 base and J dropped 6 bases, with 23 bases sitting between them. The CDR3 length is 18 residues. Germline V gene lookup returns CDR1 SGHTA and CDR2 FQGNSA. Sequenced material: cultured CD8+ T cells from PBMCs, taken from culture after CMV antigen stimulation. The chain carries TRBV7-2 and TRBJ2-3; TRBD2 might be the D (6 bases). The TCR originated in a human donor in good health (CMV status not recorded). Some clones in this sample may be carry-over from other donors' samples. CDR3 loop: CASSLELVDYRNEDTQYF. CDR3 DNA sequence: TGTGCCAGCAGCTTAGAGTTAGTGGACTACCGAAACGAGGATACGCAGTATTTT.